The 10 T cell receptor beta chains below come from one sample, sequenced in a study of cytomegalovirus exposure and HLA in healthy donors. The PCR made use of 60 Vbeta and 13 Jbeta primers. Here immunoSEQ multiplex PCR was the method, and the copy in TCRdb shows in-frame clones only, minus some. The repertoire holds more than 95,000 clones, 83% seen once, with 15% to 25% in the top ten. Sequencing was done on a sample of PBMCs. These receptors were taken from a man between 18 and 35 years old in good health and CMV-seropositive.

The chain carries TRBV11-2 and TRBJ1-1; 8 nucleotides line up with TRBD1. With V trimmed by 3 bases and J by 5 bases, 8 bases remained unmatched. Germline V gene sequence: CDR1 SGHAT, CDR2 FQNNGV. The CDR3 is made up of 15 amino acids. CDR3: CASSFGQGRRTEAFF. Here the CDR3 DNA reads TGTGCCAGCAGCTTCGGACAGGGCCGGAGGACTGAAGCTTTCTTT.

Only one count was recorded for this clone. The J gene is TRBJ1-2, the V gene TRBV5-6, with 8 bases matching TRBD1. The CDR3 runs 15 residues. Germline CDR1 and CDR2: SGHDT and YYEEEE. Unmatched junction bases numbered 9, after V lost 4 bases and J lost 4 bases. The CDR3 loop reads CASSKEAGGIYGYTF. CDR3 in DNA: TGTGCCAGCAGCAAGGAAGCAGGGGGCATCTATGGCTACACCTTC.

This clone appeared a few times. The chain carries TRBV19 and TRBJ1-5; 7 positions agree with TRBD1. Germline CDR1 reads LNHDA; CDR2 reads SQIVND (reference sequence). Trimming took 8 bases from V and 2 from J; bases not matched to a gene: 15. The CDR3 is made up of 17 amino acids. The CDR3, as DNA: TGTGCCAGTGAGATCGCGACAGGGATCGGGGGCAATCAGCCCCAGCATTTT. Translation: CASEIATGIGGNQPQHF.

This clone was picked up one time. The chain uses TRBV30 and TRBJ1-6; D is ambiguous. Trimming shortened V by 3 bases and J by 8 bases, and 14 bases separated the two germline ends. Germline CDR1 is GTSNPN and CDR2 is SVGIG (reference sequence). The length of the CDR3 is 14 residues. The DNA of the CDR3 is TGTGCCTGGAGCCGACAAATCGATCATTCACCCCTCCACTTT. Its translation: CAWSRQIDHSPLHF. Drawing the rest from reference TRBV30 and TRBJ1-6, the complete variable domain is SQTIHQWPATLVQPVGSPLSLECTVEGTSNPNLYWYRQAAGRGLQLLFYSVGIGQISSEVPQNLSASRPQDRQFILSSKKLLLSDSGFYLCAWSRQIDHSPLHFGNGTRLTVT.

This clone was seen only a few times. This chain's CDR3 is CASSDPGQGISYEQYF. The CDR3 region has the DNA TGTGCCAGCAGTGACCCGGGACAGGGGATTTCCTACGAGCAGTACTTC. The V gene is TRBV6-1, the J gene TRBJ2-7; 10 bases line up with TRBD1. This CDR3 comprises 16 residues. The germline V gene has CDR1 MNHNS and CDR2 SASEGT. V lost 3 bases, J lost 1 base, and 6 bases stayed unmatched.

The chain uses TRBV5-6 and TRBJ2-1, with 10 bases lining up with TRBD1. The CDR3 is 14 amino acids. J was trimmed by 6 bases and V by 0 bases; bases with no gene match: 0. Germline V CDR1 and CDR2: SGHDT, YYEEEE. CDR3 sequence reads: CASSLGTGGNEQFF. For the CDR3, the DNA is TGTGCCAGCAGCTTGGGGACAGGGGGCAATGAGCAGTTCTTC. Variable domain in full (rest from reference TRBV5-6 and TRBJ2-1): DAGVTQSPTHLIKTRGQQVTLRCSPKSGHDTVSWYQQALGQGPQFIFQYYEEEERQRGNFPDRFSGHQFPNYSSELNVNALLLGDSALYLCASSLGTGGNEQFFGPGTRLTVL.

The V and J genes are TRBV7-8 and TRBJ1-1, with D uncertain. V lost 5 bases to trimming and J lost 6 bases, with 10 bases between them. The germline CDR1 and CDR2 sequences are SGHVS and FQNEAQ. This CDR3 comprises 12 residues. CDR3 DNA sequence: TGTGCCAGCAGCGGACTGGTCCCTGAAGCTTTCTTT. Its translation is CASSGLVPEAFF.

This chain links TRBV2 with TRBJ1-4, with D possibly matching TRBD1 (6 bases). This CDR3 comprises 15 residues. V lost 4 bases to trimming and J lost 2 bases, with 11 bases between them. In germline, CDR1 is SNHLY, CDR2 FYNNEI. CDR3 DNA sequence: TGTGCCAGCAGTGCAGGGGTTGTGACTAATGAAAAACTGTTTTTT. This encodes CASSAGVVTNEKLFF.

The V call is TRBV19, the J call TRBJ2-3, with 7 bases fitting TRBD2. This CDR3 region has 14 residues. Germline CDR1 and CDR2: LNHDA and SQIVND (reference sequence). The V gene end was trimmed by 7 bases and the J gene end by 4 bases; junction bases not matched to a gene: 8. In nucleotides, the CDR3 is TGTGCCAGTACGGAAGCGGGGAGGGCAGATACGCAGTATTTT. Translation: CASTEAGRADTQYF.

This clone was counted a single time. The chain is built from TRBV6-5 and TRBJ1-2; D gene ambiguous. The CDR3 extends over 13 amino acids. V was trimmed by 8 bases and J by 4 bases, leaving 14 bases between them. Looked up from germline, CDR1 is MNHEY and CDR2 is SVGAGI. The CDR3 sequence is CASGEVPFYGYTF. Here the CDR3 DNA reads TGTGCCAGCGGCGAGGTCCCTTTCTATGGCTACACCTTC.